This T cell receptor beta chain was documented in a study of blood T cell repertoires in COVID-19. Produced via immunoSEQ multiplex PCR; TCRdb's table is partial and in-frame only. The table records fewer than 200,000 clones, approximately 85% of them present only once. Looked up from germline, CDR1 is LGHNA and CDR2 is YSLEER. The CDR3 contains 16 residues. Trimming took off 3 bases at V and 5 bases at J, with 19 bases between the two ends. The clonotype was recovered from a man aged 35 to 55 who had recovered from COVID-19. This rearrangement joins TRBV4-3 to TRBJ1-2; possible D gene TRBD1, 5 bases. The sequencing sample was made of peripheral blood. CDR3 region: CASSQSLSGTLYGYTF. CDR3 bases: TGCGCCAGCAGCCAGAGTTTGTCAGGGACTCTTTATGGCTACACCTTC.